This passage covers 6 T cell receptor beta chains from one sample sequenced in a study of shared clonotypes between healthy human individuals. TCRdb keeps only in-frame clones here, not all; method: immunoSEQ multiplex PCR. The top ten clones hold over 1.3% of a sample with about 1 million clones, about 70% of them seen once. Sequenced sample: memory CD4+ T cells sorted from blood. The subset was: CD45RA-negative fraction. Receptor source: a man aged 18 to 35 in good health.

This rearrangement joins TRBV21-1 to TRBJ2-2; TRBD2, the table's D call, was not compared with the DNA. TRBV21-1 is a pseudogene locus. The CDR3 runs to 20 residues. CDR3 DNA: TGTGCCAGCAGCCGATACCCCCGACTAGCGGGAGGGCCATGGTCCGGGGAGCTGTTTTTT. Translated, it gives CASSRYPRLAGGPWSGELFF.

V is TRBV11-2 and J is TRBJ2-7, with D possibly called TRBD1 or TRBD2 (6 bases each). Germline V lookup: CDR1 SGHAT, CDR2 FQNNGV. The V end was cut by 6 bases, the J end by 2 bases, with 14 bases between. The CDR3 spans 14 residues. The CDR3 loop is CASSLQGGPYEQYF. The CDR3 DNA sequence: TGTGCCAGCAGTCTACAGGGAGGACCCTACGAGCAGTACTTC.

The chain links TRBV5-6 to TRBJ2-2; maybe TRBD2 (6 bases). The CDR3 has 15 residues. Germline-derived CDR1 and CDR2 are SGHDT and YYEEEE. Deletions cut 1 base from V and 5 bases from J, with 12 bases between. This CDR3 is CASSLRSGRTGELFF. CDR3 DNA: TGTGCCAGCAGCTTGAGGAGCGGGCGGACCGGGGAGCTGTTTTTT.

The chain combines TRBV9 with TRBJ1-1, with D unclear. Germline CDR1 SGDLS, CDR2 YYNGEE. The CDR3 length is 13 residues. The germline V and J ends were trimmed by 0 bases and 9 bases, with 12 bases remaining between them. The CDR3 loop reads CASSVAEGNKAFF. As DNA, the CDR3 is TGTGCCAGCAGCGTAGCGGAAGGGAACAAAGCTTTCTTT.

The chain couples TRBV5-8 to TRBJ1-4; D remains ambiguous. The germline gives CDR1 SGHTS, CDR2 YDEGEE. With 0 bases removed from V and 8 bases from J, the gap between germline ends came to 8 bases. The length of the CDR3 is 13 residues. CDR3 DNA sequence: TGTGCCAGCAGCTTGGGTCGTGGAGAAAAACTGTTTTTT. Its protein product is CASSLGRGEKLFF.

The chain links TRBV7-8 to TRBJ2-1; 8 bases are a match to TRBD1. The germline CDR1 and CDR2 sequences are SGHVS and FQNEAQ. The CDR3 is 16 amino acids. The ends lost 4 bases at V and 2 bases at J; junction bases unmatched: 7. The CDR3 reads CASSYAGTGPYNEQFF. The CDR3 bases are TGTGCCAGCAGCTATGCCGGGACAGGACCCTACAATGAGCAGTTCTTC.